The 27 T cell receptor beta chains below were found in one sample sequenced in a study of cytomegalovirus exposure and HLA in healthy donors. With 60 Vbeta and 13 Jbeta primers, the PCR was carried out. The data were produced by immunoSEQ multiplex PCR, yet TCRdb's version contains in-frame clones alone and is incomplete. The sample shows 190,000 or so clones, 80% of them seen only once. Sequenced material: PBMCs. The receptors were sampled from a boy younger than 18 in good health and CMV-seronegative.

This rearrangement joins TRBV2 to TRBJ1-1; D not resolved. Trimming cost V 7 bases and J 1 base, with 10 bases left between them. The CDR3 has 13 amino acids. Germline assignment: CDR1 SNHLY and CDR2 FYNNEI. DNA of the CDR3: TGTGCCAGCAATCCCGACTGGAACACTGAAGCTTTCTTT. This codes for CASNPDWNTEAFF.

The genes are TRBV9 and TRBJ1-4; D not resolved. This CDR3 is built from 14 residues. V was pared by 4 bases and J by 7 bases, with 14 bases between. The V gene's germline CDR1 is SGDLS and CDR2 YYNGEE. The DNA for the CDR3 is TGTGCCAGCAGCCTTGAAGTGGAGGGTGAAAAACTGTTTTTT. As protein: CASSLEVEGEKLFF.

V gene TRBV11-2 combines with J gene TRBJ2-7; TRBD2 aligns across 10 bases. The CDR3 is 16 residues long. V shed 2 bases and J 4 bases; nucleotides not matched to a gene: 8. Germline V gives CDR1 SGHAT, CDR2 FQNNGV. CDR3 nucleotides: TGTGCCAGCAGCTTACCTAGCGGGAGAGGTGAATACGAGCAGTACTTC. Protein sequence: CASSLPSGRGEYEQYF.

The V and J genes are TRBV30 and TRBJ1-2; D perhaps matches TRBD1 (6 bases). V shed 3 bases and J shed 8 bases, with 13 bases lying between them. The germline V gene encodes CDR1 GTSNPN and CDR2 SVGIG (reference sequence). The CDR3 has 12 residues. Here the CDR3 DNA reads TGTGCCTGGAGACCAGGGGCAGAGGGCTACACCTTC. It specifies CAWRPGAEGYTF.

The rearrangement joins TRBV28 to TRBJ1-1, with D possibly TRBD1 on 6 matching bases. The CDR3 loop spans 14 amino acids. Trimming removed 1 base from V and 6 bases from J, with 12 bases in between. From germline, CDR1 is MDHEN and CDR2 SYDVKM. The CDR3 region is CASSLFLTGSEAFF. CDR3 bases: TGTGCCAGCAGTTTATTTCTCACAGGGTCTGAAGCTTTCTTT.

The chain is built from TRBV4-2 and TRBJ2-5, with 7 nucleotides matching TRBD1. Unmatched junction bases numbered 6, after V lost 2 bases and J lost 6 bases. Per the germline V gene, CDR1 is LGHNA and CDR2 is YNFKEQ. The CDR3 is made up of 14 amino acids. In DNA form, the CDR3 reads TGTGCCAGCAGCCAACCCGGACAGGAGAAGACCCAGTACTTC. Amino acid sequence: CASSQPGQEKTQYF.

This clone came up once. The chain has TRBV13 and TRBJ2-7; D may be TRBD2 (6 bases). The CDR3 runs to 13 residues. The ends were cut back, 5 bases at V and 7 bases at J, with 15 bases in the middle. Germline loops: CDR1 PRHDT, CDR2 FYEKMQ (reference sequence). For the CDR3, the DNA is TGTGCCAGCAGCCCGGCCCTTGGGGGGGAGCAGTACTTC. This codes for CASSPALGGEQYF.

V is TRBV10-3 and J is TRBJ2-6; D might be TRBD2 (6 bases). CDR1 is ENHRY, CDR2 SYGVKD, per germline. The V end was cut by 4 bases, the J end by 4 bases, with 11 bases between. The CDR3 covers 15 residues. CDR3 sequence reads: CAISVGGAGANVLTF. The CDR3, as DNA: TGTGCCATCAGTGTAGGAGGGGCCGGGGCCAACGTCCTGACTTTC.

The CDR3 sequence is CASGGQSTDTQYF. As DNA, the CDR3 is TGTGCCAGCGGGGGACAAAGCACAGATACGCAGTATTTT. This chain connects TRBV2 to TRBJ2-3, with a weak D call TRBD1 (6 bases). Germline V gene lookup returns CDR1 SNHLY and CDR2 FYNNEI. V lost 8 bases and J lost 0, with 9 bases in between. The CDR3 length is 13 residues.

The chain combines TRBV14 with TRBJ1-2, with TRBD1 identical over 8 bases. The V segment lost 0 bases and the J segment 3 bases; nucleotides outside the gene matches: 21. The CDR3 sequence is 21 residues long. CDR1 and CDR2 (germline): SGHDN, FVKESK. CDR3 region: CASSQEALNRDRSNLDYGYTF. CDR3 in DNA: TGTGCCAGCAGCCAAGAGGCCCTCAACCGGGACAGGTCCAACCTTGACTATGGCTACACCTTC.

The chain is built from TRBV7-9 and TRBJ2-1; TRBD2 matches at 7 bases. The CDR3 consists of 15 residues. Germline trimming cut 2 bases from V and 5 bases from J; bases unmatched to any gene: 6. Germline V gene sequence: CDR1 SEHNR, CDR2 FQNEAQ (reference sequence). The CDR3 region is CASSLYGLEDNEQFF. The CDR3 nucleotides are TGTGCCAGCAGCTTATACGGACTAGAGGACAATGAGCAGTTCTTC.

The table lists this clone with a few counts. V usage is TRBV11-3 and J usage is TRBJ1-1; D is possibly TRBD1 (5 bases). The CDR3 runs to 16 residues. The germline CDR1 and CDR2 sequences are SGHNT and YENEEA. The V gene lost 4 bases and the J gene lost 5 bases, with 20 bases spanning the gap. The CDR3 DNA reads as TGTGCCAGCAGCTCCAAGGGGCCTGGGGCTGGGACTGAAGCTTTCTTT. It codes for CASSSKGPGAGTEAFF.

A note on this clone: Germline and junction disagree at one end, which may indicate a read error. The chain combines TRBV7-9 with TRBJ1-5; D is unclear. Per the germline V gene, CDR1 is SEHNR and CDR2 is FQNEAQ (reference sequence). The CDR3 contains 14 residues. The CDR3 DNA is TGTTCCAGCAGCTATGACGGGGTAAACCAGCCCCAGCATTTT. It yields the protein CSSSYDGVNQPQHF.

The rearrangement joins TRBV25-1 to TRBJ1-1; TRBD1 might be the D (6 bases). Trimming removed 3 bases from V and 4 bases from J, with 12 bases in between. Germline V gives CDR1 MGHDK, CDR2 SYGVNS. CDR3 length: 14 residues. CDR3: CASSEGVGGTEAFF. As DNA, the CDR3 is TGTGCCAGCAGTGAGGGGGTAGGGGGCACTGAAGCTTTCTTT.

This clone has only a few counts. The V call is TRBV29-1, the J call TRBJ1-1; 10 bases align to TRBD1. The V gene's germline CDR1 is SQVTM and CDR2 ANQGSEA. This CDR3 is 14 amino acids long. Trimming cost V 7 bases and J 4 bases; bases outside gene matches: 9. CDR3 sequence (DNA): TGCAGCGCTATGACAGGGGGCTTCGGCACTGAAGCTTTCTTT. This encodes CSAMTGGFGTEAFF.

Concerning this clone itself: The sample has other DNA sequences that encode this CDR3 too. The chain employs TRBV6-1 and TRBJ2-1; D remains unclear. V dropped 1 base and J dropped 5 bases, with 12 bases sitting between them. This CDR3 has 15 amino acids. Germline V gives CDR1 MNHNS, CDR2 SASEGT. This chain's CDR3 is CASSEGLGLNNEQFF. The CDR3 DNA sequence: TGTGCCAGCAGTGAAGGCTTGGGCCTTAACAATGAGCAGTTCTTC.

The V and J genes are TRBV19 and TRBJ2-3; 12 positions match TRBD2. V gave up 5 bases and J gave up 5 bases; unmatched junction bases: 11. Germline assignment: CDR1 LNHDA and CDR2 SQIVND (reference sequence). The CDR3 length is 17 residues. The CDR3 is CASSPPRTSGKGDTQYF. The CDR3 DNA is TGTGCCAGTAGTCCTCCCCGGACTAGCGGGAAGGGAGATACGCAGTATTTT.

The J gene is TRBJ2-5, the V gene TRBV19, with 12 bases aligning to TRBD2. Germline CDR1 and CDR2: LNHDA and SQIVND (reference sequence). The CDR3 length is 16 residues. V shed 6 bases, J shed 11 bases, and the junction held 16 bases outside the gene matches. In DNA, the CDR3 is TGTGCCAGTAGCGCGGCTAGCGGGAGGGGTCCGGGTGAGCAGTACTTC. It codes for CASSAASGRGPGEQYF.

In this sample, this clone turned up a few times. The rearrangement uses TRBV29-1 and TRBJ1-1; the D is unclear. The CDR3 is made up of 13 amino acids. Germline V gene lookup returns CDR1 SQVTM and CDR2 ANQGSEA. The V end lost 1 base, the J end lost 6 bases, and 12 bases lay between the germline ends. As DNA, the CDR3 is TGCAGCGTTGAAGTCAAATACAGACCTGAAGCTTTCTTT. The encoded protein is CSVEVKYRPEAFF.

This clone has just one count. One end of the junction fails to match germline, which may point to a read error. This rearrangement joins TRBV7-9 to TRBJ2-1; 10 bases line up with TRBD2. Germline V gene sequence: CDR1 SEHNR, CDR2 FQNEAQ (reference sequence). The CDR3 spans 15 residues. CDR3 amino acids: CSSSPGTSAYNEQFF. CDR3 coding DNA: TGTTCCAGCAGCCCAGGGACTAGCGCCTACAATGAGCAGTTCTTC.

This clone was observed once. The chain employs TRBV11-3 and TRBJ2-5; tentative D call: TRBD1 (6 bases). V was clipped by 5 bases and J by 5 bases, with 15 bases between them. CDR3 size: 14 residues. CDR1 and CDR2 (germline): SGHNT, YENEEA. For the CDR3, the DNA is TGTGCCAGCAGCCCAACACAGGGTAGGGAGACCCAGTACTTC. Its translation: CASSPTQGRETQYF.

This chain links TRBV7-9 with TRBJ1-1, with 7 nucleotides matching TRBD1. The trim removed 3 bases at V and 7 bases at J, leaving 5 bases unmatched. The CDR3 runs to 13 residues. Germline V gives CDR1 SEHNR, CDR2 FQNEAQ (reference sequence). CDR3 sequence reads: CASSFDRESEAFF. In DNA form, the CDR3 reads TGTGCCAGCAGCTTCGACAGGGAAAGTGAAGCTTTCTTT.

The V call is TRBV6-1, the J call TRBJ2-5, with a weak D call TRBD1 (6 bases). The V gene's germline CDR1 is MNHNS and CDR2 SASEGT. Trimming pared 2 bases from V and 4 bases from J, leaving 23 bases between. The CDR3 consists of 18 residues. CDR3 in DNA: TGTGCCAGCAGTGAAATTGGGACCTCTTTCGTCAGGGGAGAGACCCAGTACTTC. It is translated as CASSEIGTSFVRGETQYF.

The CDR3: CASSLVGLVASKLFF. CDR3 DNA sequence: TGTGCCAGCAGCTTAGTAGGTCTAGTCGCCTCGAAACTGTTTTTT. V usage is TRBV11-2 and J usage is TRBJ1-4; D gene unclear. V lost 1 base and J 11 bases, leaving 17 bases between the germline ends. The length of the CDR3 is 15 residues. Germline CDR1 reads SGHAT; CDR2 reads FQNNGV. The variable domain in full, with the rest retrieved from reference TRBV11-2 and TRBJ1-4, is EAGVAQSPRYKIIEKRQSVAFWCNPISGHATLYWYQQILGQGPKLLIQFQNNGVVDDSQLPKDRFSAERLKGVDSTLKIQPAKLEDSAVYLCASSLVGLVASKLFFGSGTQLSVL.

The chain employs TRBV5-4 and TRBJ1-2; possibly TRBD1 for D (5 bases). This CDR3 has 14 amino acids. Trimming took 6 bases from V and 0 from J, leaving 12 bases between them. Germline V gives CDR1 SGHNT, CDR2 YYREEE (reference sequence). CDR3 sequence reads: CASTKTASNYGYTF. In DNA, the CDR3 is TGTGCCAGCACCAAGACAGCCTCTAACTATGGCTACACCTTC.

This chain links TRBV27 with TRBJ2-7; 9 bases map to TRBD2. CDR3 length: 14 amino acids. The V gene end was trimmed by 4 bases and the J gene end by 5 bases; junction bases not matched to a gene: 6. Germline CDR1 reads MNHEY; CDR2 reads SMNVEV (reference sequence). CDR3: CASSWVAGVDEQYF. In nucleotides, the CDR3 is TGTGCCAGCAGTTGGGTAGCGGGGGTAGACGAGCAGTACTTC.

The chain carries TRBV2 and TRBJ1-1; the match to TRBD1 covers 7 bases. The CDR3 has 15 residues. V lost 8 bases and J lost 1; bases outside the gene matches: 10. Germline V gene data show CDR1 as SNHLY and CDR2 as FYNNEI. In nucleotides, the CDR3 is TGTGCCAGCGAGTTCTTACAGGGGTCGAACACTGAAGCTTTCTTT. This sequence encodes CASEFLQGSNTEAFF.